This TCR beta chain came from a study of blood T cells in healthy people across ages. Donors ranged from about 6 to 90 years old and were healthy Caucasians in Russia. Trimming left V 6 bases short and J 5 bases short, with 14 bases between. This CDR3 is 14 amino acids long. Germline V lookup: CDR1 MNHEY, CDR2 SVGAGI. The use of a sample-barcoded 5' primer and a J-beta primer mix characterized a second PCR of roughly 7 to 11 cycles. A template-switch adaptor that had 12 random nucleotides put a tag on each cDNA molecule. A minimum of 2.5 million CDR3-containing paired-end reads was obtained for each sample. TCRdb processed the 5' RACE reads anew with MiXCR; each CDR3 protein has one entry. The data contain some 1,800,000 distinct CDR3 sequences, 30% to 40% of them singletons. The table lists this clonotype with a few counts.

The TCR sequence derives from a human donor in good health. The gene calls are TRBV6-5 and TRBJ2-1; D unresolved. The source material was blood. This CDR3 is CASSQHPANNEQFF. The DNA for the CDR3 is TGTGCCAGCAGCCAGCACCCGGCCAACAATGAGCAGTTCTTC.